The T cell receptor (beta chain) described here comes from a study of OX40 agonist ivuxolimab in advanced cancers. Study-level background: Three patients responded partially, comprising one with hepatocellular carcinoma and two with cutaneous melanoma. Study-wide findings and caveats: Expanded clones belonging to CD8+ T cells outnumbered, on average, those of CD4+. People who partly responded at 0.1-3.0 mg/kg had some of the least clonal expansion seen.

On this clone itself: Its antigen is still unknown.

TCRdb's table, derived via immunoSEQ multiplex PCR, lists solely in-frame clones and lacks some. This table holds roughly 58,000 clones, roughly nine tenths found once. There are 14 residues in the CDR3. The germline gives CDR1 SEHNR, CDR2 FQNEAQ (reference sequence). Trimming pared 3 bases from V and 0 bases from J, leaving 9 bases between. The source was CD4+ or CD8+ T cells sorted from blood, collected in a trial of the OX40 agonist ivuxolimab. This receptor was obtained from an adult with an advanced solid tumor such as melanoma, head and neck, liver or kidney cancer. This chain joins TRBV7-9 and TRBJ2-7, with unresolved D. CDR3 DNA sequence: TGTGCCAGCAGCTTGGAACTTCCCTCCTACGAGCAGTACTTC. As protein: CASSLELPSYEQYF.